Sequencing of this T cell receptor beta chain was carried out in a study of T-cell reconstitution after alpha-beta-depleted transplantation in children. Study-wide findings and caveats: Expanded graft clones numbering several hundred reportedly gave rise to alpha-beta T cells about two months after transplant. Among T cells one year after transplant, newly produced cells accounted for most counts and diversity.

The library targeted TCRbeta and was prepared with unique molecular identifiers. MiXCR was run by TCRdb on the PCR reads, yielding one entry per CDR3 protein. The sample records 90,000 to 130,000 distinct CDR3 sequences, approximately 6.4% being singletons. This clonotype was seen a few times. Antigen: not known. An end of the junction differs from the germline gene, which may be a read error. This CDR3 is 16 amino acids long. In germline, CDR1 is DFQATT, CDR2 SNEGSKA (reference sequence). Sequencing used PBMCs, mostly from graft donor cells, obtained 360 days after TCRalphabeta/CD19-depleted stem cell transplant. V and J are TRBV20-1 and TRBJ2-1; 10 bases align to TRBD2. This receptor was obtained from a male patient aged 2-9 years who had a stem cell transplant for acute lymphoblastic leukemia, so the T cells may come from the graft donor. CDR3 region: CCASLLLAGLGNEQFF. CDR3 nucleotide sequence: TGCTGTGCTAGCCTTTTACTAGCGGGGCTAGGGAATGAGCAGTTCTTC.